Below, 20 T cell receptor beta chains from the same sample are listed, as sequenced in a study of cytomegalovirus exposure and HLA in healthy donors. PCR involved 60 Vbeta and 13 Jbeta primers. Sequencing used immunoSEQ multiplex PCR; TCRdb keeps in-frame clones, though not all of them. The repertoire table contains approximately 38,000 clones. The sample was PBMCs. The receptors were gathered from a man younger than 40 in good health and CMV-seronegative.

The J gene is TRBJ2-6, the V gene TRBV5-4; D call uncertain. V was clipped by 0 bases and J by 0 bases, with 4 bases between them. In germline, CDR1 is SGHNT, CDR2 YYREEE (reference sequence). This CDR3 has 15 amino acids. As DNA, the CDR3 is TGTGCCAGCAGCTTGGACGGCTCTGGGGCCAACGTCCTGACTTTC. It translates to CASSLDGSGANVLTF. The variable domain in full, with the rest retrieved from reference TRBV5-4 and TRBJ2-6, is ETGVTQSPTHLIKTRGQQVTLRCSSQSGHNTVSWYQQALGQGPQFIFQYYREEENGRGNFPPRFSGLQFPNYSSELNVNALELDDSALYLCASSLDGSGANVLTFGAGSRLTVL.

V usage is TRBV27 and J usage is TRBJ1-6, with 9 bases that match TRBD1. The CDR3 consists of 16 residues. Trimming cost V 6 bases and J 1 base; bases outside gene matches: 4. CDR1 and CDR2 from the germline V gene are MNHEY and SMNVEV (reference sequence). Written as DNA, the CDR3 is TGTGCCAGCAGACACAGGGGGCCTTCCTATAATTCACCCCTCCACTTT. This translates into CASRHRGPSYNSPLHF.

The J gene is TRBJ2-7, the V gene TRBV4-2; 14 bases agree with TRBD2. Germline lookup yields CDR1 LGHNA and CDR2 YNFKEQ. V was pared by 1 base and J by 0 bases, with 5 bases of the junction left unmatched. The length of the CDR3 is 18 residues. The CDR3 DNA reads TGTGCCAGCAGCCAAGGACTAGCGGGAGGGTCCCTCTCCTACGAGCAGTACTTC. Translation: CASSQGLAGGSLSYEQYF.

The J gene is TRBJ2-5, the V gene TRBV9; 11 bases fit TRBD2. The CDR3 is 16 amino acids. Germline trimming cut 2 bases from V and 5 bases from J; bases unmatched to any gene: 8. Germline CDR1 and CDR2: SGDLS and YYNGEE. CDR3 region: CASSVTSGSPAETQYF. CDR3 DNA sequence: TGTGCCAGCAGCGTTACTAGCGGGAGCCCCGCGGAGACCCAGTACTTC.

This chain joins TRBV15 and TRBJ2-3; 9 bases line up with TRBD1. Trimming removed 3 bases from V and 4 bases from J; junction bases left unmatched: 2. Germline V gives CDR1 LNHNV, CDR2 YYDKDF (reference sequence). CDR3 size: 14 residues. CDR3 sequence: CATSRGQGADTQYF. CDR3 in DNA: TGTGCCACCAGCAGGGGACAGGGCGCAGATACGCAGTATTTT.

CDR3: CASSRGQGASNSPLHF. As DNA, the CDR3 is TGTGCCAGCTCACGGGGACAGGGGGCCAGTAATTCACCCCTCCACTTT. J is TRBJ1-6 and V is TRBV18; 12 bases agree with TRBD1. The germline gives CDR1 KGHSH, CDR2 LQKENI. This CDR3 is 16 amino acids long. V dropped 4 bases and J dropped 6; count of bases not matched to a gene: 4.

The V call is TRBV18, the J call TRBJ1-1, with TRBD1 matching 7 bases. Trimming took 4 bases from V and 1 from J; bases not matched to a gene: 0. The length of the CDR3 is 13 residues. Per germline, CDR1 KGHSH and CDR2 LQKENI. CDR3 nucleotides: TGTGCCAGCTCACGACAGGGGAACACTGAAGCTTTCTTT. Translated: CASSRQGNTEAFF. The full variable domain, with the rest looked up from reference TRBV18 and TRBJ1-1, is NAGVMQNPRHLVRRRGQEARLRCSPMKGHSHVYWYRQLPEEGLKFMVYLQKENIIDESGMPKERFSAEFPKEGPSILRIQQVVRGDSAAYFCASSRQGNTEAFFGQGTRLTVV.

This sequence joins TRBV19 and TRBJ2-7, with TRBD1 matching over 9 bases. CDR1 is LNHDA and CDR2 is SQIVND in the germline V gene (reference sequence). The CDR3 spans 13 residues. Germline trimming cut 3 bases from V and 4 bases from J; bases unmatched to any gene: 1. The CDR3 DNA sequence: TGTGCCAGTAGTATGGGACAGGGTTACGAGCAGTACTTC. It encodes CASSMGQGYEQYF.

V is TRBV9 and J is TRBJ1-2; 7 bases align to TRBD1. The CDR3 loop spans 14 amino acids. The germline V gene has CDR1 SGDLS and CDR2 YYNGEE. The V gene end was trimmed by 4 bases and the J gene end by 4 bases; junction bases not matched to a gene: 7. The CDR3 region is CASSSGTAVYGYTF. The CDR3, as DNA: TGTGCCAGCAGCTCAGGGACAGCTGTCTATGGCTACACCTTC.

The J gene is TRBJ2-5, the V gene TRBV7-2; TRBD2 agrees at 9 bases. After removal of 0 bases from V and 1 base from J, the junction contained 3 bases not matched to a gene. This CDR3 is built from 16 residues. CDR1 is SGHTA, CDR2 FQGNSA, per germline. As DNA, the CDR3 is TGTGCCAGCAGCTTAGCCCCTAGCGGGGTCCAAGAGACCCAGTACTTC. Translated: CASSLAPSGVQETQYF.

The rearrangement uses TRBV18 and TRBJ1-4; 9 nucleotides align to TRBD1. J gave up 7 bases and V 3 bases, and 3 bases lay outside the gene matches. This CDR3 has 14 amino acids. Germline assignment: CDR1 KGHSH and CDR2 LQKENI. The CDR3 nucleotides read TGTGCCAGCTCACCGGCGGGACAGGGTGAAAAACTGTTTTTT. It translates to CASSPAGQGEKLFF.

The rearrangement links TRBV6-1 to TRBJ2-5; D is possibly TRBD1 (5 bases). CDR1 and CDR2 from the germline V gene are MNHNS and SASEGT. The CDR3 extends over 15 amino acids. Trimming left V 1 base short and J 1 base short, with 10 bases between. CDR3 DNA sequence: TGTGCCAGCAGTGAAGGACAGCCCCCCCAAGAGACCCAGTACTTC. It yields the protein CASSEGQPPQETQYF.

CDR3 protein: CASSLEVRGASYEQYF. Written as DNA, the CDR3 is TGTGCCAGCAGCTTAGAAGTCCGGGGTGCGTCCTACGAGCAGTACTTC. The chain couples TRBV11-2 to TRBJ2-7; D is possibly TRBD2 (5 bases). V gave up 0 bases and J gave up 1 base, with 13 bases separating them. The CDR3 totals 16 residues. CDR1 is SGHAT and CDR2 is FQNNGV in the germline V gene.

V gene TRBV10-1 combines with J gene TRBJ1-2, with D maybe TRBD1 (6 bases). In germline, CDR1 is WNHNN, CDR2 SYGVQD (reference sequence). V was cut by 10 bases and J by 3 bases, with 15 bases left in between. This CDR3 has 13 residues. For the CDR3, the DNA is TGCGCCACCCAGACAGGATTGTACTATGGCTACACCTTC. Translation gives CATQTGLYYGYTF.

The J gene is TRBJ1-6, the V gene TRBV2; a possible D gene is TRBD1 (6 bases). Germline CDR1 reads SNHLY; CDR2 reads FYNNEI. Trimming left V 0 bases short and J 10 bases short, with 13 bases between. This CDR3 has 15 amino acids. The CDR3 DNA is TGTGCCAGCAGTGAAGCGGGGGCAGGGGTATCACCCCTCCACTTT. Translating gives CASSEAGAGVSPLHF.

This rearrangement joins TRBV30 to TRBJ2-7, with 11 bases aligning to TRBD1. The CDR3 spans 14 residues. Germline CDR1 is GTSNPN and CDR2 is SVGIG (reference sequence). Germline trimming cut 2 bases from V and 3 bases from J; bases unmatched to any gene: 3. DNA of the CDR3: TGTGCCTGGAGTCTTGGGACAGGGGGCTACGAGCAGTACTTC. Its translation is CAWSLGTGGYEQYF. Using reference TRBV30 and TRBJ2-7 for the parts outside the CDR3, the full variable domain is SQTIHQWPATLVQPVGSPLSLECTVEGTSNPNLYWYRQAAGRGLQLLFYSVGIGQISSEVPQNLSASRPQDRQFILSSKKLLLSDSGFYLCAWSLGTGGYEQYFGPGTRLTVT.

This chain connects TRBV4-1 to TRBJ1-1, with 9 bases identical to TRBD1. Unmatched junction bases numbered 1, after V lost 4 bases and J lost 4 bases. The germline CDR1 and CDR2 sequences are MGHRA and YSYEKL. The CDR3 totals 13 residues. Written as DNA, the CDR3 is TGCGCCAGCAGCCTGGACAGGGGCACTGAAGCTTTCTTT. Encoded protein: CASSLDRGTEAFF.

V usage is TRBV7-6 and J usage is TRBJ2-7; D ambiguous. The CDR3 covers 16 residues. Per germline, CDR1 SGHVS and CDR2 FNYEAQ. Trimming stripped 5 bases from V and 3 bases from J, with 20 bases between. CDR3 loop: CASSLQQGPKGYEQYF. The CDR3 DNA follows: TGTGCCAGCAGCCTACAGCAAGGTCCGAAAGGCTACGAGCAGTACTTC.

The gene calls are TRBV18 and TRBJ2-7, with TRBD2 matching 7 bases. The CDR3 sequence is 15 residues long. V trimming: 1 base; J trimming: 2 bases; junction bases outside the gene matches: 5. In germline, CDR1 is KGHSH, CDR2 LQKENI. The CDR3 protein is CASSPLSGAAYEQYF. The CDR3 DNA is TGTGCCAGCTCACCACTCAGCGGGGCCGCCTACGAGCAGTACTTC.

The chain recombines TRBV5-6 with TRBJ2-7, with 11 bases lining up with TRBD2. V dropped 0 bases and J dropped 0; count of bases not matched to a gene: 11. The CDR3 is 19 residues long. Looked up from germline, CDR1 is SGHDT and CDR2 is YYEEEE. The CDR3 protein is CASSLENRLAGRSSYEQYF. The DNA for the CDR3 is TGTGCCAGCAGCTTGGAGAATCGACTAGCGGGGCGGTCCTCCTACGAGCAGTACTTC. Combining the CDR3 with reference TRBV5-6 and TRBJ2-7 gives the whole variable domain DAGVTQSPTHLIKTRGQQVTLRCSPKSGHDTVSWYQQALGQGPQFIFQYYEEEERQRGNFPDRFSGHQFPNYSSELNVNALLLGDSALYLCASSLENRLAGRSSYEQYFGPGTRLTVT.